This TCR beta chain was identified during a study of blood T cell repertoires in COVID-19 (dated by TCRdb to about 2020). Turning to the overall study: Collaborator samples came from the United States, Italy and Spain and covered acute and convalescent phases of COVID-19. The material from the prospective study consisted of cDNA or gDNA derived from T cells, B-cell-depleted T cells, or PBMCs. Subjects who had been exposed to COVID-19, were actively infected with it, or had recovered from it provided the deeply sampled blood TCRbeta repertoires that made up the dataset. The repertoires were released in a freely available public database meant as a resource for research on the immune response to SARS-CoV-2. The samples were drawn from two sources: the first 160 participants of the ongoing ImmuneRACE study, and 1,200 or so subjects contributed by 6 global collaborators. Sample metadata almost always included a de-identified subject ID, COVID-19 status, age in years and sex. HLA class I and class II types, where available, came from metadata supplied by the sample provider rather than from assay-based typing. What the study reported, not specific to this receptor: How much clinical and demographic metadata was included differed by source and by participant, and the metadata was provided uncurated.

The immunoSEQ Assay, a bias-controlled multiplex PCR, was used to amplify TCRbeta CDR3 regions from genomic DNA. The authors' analysis ran thus. Nucleated cell counts per sample were estimated from amplification of reference gene primers within the assay. Sequence reads were collapsed and filtered to measure the absolute abundance of every unique TCRbeta CDR3 rearrangement. For each sample, productive Simpson clonality was calculated by taking the square root of Simpson's diversity index across productive rearrangements. In its TCRdb copy, this immuneACCESS table keeps in-frame sequences only and misses some clones. Where compared with another copy, unresolved V genes explain less than half of these, and the others have no known cause. The V and J calls and clone size are taken from that table; D and trimming were inferred from the DNA. This sample is represented by 55,000 to 90,000 clones; around 86% of them were singletons. The ten largest clones take up roughly 3.9% of the sample.

Collaborating institutions collected whole blood in K2EDTA tubes following their own protocols. For TCRbeta analysis, collaborators shipped samples as frozen whole blood, isolated PBMCs, or DNA extracted from either of those sample types. CDR1 is given as SGHNT and CDR2 as YYREEE, both from the germline V gene (reference sequence). There are 14 amino acids in the CDR3, from cysteine to phenylalanine inclusive. Only CDR3 DNA remains: 42 bases, in frame from the first base. Unmatched junction bases come to 5, with V trimmed by 5 bases and J by 1 base. Concerning this clone itself: What this receptor recognizes is not known. No clone much larger than this one lies a single base away; base qualities are absent.

The sequence came from a man between 65 and 85 years old with active COVID-19. Sequenced material: peripheral blood. The chain was built from TRBV5-4 and TRBJ1-2; TRBD1 fits 7 bases in the junction. The CDR3 in this case is CASRATGDNYGYTF. The DNA is as follows: TGTGCCAGCAGGGCAACAGGGGATAACTATGGCTACACCTTC.